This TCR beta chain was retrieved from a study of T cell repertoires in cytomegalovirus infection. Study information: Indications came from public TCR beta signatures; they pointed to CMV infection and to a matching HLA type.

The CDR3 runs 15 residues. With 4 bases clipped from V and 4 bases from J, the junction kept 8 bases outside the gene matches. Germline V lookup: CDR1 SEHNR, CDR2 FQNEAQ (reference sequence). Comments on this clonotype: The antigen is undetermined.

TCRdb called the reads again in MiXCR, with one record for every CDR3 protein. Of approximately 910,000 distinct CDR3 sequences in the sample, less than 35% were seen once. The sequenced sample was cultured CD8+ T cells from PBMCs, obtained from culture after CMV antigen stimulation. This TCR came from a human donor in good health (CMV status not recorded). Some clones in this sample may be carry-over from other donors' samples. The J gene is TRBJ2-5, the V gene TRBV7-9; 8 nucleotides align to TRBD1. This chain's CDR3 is CASSSWVGQGETQYF. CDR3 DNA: TGTGCCAGCAGCTCGTGGGTCGGACAGGGAGAGACCCAGTACTTC.